This entry describes one T cell receptor (beta chain). The sample originates from a study of neoadjuvant anti-PD-1 for oral cavity cancer. The CDR3 spans 16 residues. Trimming stripped 0 bases from V and 4 bases from J, with 11 bases between. Germline CDR1 SGHRS, CDR2 YFSETQ. As for time point: after neoadjuvant nivolumab, at surgical resection. The protocol was immunoSEQ multiplex PCR, while the TCRdb copy is restricted to in-frame clones and leaves out a portion. The sample gives about 14,000 clones, roughly 74% of which show up once; 2.5% to 3.5% is in the top ten. The chain combines TRBV5-1 with TRBJ2-6; the D call may be TRBD1 or TRBD2 (5 bases each). The sequencing used PBMCs, collected after nivolumab (anti-PD-1) treatment. The origin of this receptor is a person aged 35 to 85 with oral cavity squamous cell carcinoma. The CDR3 DNA sequence: TGCGCCAGCAGCTTGGCTCCGGGGACGGGGGCCAACGTCCTGACTTTC. Its translation is CASSLAPGTGANVLTF.